This T cell receptor beta chain was captured by sequencing in a study of human T cells and chemical hapten exposure. About the research overall: Minor volume differences among pooled libraries chiefly drove per-sample TCR yield variation.

A single record per CDR3 protein comes from TCRdb applying MiXCR to the RACE reads. The sample comprises 100,000 to 120,000 distinct CDR3 sequences, under 35% of which are singletons, and less than 3% rests with the top ten. This clonotype was picked up a small number of times. The time point: patch test 3, about 24 weeks after DPC sensitization. Treatment reported: therapeutic diphenylcyclopropenone sensitization with weekly scalp DPC. V was clipped by 4 bases and J by 4 bases; unmatched bases: 21. This CDR3 has 20 residues. Germline CDR1 and CDR2: DFQATT and SNEGSKA (reference sequence). The source material was whole blood, sampled in connection with sensitization to the hapten diphenylcyclopropenone (DPC). The chain recombines TRBV20-1 with TRBJ2-1, with TRBD2 matching 11 bases. The TCR sequence derives from a man aged 40-55 years with alopecia areata. Some clones in this sample may be carry-over from other donors' samples. The CDR3 DNA reads TGCAGTGCTACACGACCCCTTTCGGGGGGGGGACTAGCGGTTTACAATGAGCAGTTCTTC. Its translation: CSATRPLSGGGLAVYNEQFF.